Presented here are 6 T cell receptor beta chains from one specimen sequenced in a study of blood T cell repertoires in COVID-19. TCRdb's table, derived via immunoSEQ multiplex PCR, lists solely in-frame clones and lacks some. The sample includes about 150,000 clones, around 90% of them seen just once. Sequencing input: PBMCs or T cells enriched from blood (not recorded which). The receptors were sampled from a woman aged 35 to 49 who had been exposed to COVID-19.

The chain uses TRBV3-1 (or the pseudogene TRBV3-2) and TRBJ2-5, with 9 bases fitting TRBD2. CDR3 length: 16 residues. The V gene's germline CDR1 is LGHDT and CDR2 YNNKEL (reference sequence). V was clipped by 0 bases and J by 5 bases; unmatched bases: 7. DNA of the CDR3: TGTGCCAGCAGCCAAGATTCGCGGGGGGGACGGGAGACCCAGTACTTC. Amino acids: CASSQDSRGGRETQYF.

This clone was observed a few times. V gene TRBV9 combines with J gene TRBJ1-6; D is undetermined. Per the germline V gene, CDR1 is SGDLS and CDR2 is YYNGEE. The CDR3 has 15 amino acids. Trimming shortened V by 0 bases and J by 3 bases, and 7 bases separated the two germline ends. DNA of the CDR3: TGTGCCAGCAGCGTAGTCGGGGACTATAATTCACCCCTCCACTTT. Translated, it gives CASSVVGDYNSPLHF.

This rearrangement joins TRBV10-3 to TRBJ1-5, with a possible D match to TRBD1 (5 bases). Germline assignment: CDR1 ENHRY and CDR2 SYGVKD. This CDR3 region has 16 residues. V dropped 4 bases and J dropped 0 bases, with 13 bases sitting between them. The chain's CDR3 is CAISAGGGNSNQPQHF. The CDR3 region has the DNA TGTGCCATCAGTGCGGGCGGGGGAAATAGCAATCAGCCCCAGCATTTT.

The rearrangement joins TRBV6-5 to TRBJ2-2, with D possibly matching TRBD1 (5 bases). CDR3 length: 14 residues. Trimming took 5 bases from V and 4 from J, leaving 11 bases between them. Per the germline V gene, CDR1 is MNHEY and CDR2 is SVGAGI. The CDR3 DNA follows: TGTGCCAGCAGTAGTGGGCAGGGCACCGGGGAGCTGTTTTTT. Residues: CASSSGQGTGELFF.

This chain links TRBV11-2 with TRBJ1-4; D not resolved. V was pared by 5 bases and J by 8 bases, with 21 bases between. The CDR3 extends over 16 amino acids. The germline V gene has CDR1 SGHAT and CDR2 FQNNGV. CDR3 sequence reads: CASSPLSGKVGEKLFF. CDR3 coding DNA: TGTGCCAGCAGCCCCCTATCCGGGAAGGTGGGGGAAAAACTGTTTTTT.

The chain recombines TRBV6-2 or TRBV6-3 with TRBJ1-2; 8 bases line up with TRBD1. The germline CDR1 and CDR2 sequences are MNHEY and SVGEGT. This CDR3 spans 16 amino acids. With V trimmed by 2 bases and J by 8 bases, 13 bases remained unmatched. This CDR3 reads CASSYAGGQGVGGYTF. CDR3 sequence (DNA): TGTGCCAGCAGTTACGCCGGCGGACAGGGAGTGGGAGGCTACACCTTC.